This T cell receptor (beta chain) is from a study of T cell responses to AZD1222 COVID-19 vaccine. On this clone: Its antigen is unidentified.

Findings and limits, study-wide: Just a handful of AZD1222 recipients were seropositive at baseline. The peak T cell response came first, and repertoires were sampled only after it. Regions left unmutated in variants are reportedly the target of nearly half of spike-specific TCRs. Most donors were white British and more were female, and clonal diversity was possibly underestimated.

Deletions cut 1 base from V and 8 bases from J, with 8 bases between. The CDR3 has 12 amino acids. Measured with immunoSEQ multiplex PCR; TCRdb has only the in-frame clones, and not every one. The sample includes under 60,000 clones, 80% to 90% of them seen just once. The sequences come from peripheral blood, collected on day 0 of AZD1222 vaccination. The sequence was collected from an adult in good health. The V gene is TRBV12-3 or TRBV12-4, the J gene TRBJ1-1, with D perhaps matching TRBD1 (5 bases). CDR3 loop: CASSLGGREAFF. The DNA of the CDR3 is TGTGCCAGCAGTTTAGGGGGCAGAGAAGCTTTCTTT.